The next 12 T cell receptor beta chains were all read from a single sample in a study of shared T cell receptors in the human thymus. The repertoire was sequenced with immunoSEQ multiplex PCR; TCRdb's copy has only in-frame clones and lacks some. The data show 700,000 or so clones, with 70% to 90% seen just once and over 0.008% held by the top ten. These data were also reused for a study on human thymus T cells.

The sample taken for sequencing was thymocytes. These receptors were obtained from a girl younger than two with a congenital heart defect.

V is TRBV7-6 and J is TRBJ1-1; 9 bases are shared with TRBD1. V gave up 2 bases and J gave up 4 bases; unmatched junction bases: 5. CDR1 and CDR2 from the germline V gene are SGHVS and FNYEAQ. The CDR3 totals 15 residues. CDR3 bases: TGTGCCAGCAGCTTATGGGGGGACAGGGTCACTGAAGCTTTCTTT. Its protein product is CASSLWGDRVTEAFF.

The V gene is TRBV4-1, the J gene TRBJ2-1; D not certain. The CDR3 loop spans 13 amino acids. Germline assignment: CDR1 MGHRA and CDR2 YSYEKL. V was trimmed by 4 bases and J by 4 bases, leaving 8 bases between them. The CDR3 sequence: CASSLTRYNEQFF. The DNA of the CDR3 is TGCGCCAGCAGCCTGACACGTTACAATGAGCAGTTCTTC.

CDR3 in DNA: TGTGCCAGCAGGGGCGATGGGAGCAATCAGCCCCAGCATTTT. It translates to CASRGDGSNQPQHF. This chain links TRBV6-5 with TRBJ1-5; D uncertain. V was shortened by 6 bases and J by 1 base, with 10 bases between the two germline ends. The CDR3 has 14 amino acids. Germline CDR1 is MNHEY and CDR2 is SVGAGI.

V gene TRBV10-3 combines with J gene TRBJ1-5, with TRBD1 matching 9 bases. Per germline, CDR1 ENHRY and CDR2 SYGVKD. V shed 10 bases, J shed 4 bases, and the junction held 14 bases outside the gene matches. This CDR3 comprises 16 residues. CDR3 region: CATAGGTGSRNQPQHF. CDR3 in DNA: TGTGCCACTGCGGGCGGGACAGGGAGTAGAAATCAGCCCCAGCATTTT.

CDR3 DNA sequence: TGCGCCAGCAGCCAAGGTACTAGCGGGGTTAATTTCGATACGCAGTATTTT. Translating gives CASSQGTSGVNFDTQYF. The chain couples TRBV4-3 to TRBJ2-3, with 10 bases fitting TRBD2. V lost 1 base, J lost 6 bases, and 10 bases stayed unmatched. The CDR3 spans 17 residues. Germline-derived CDR1 and CDR2 are LGHNA and YSLEER.

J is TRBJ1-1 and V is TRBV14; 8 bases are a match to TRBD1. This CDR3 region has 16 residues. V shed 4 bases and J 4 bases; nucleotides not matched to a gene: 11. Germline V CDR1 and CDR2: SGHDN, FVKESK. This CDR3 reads CASSPGTGHPGTEAFF. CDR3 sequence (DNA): TGTGCCAGCAGCCCCGGGACAGGCCACCCGGGCACTGAAGCTTTCTTT.

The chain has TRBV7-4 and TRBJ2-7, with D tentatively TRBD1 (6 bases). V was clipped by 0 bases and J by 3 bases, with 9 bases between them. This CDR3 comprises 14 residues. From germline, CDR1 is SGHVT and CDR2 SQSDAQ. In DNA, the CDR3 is TGTGCCAGCAGCTTAGCCAACAGGGACTACGAGCAGTACTTC. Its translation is CASSLANRDYEQYF.

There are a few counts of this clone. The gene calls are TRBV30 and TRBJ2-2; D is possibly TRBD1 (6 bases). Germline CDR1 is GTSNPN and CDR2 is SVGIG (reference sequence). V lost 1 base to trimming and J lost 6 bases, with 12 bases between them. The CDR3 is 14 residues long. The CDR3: CAWSAQGWAGELFF. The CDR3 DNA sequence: TGTGCCTGGAGTGCACAGGGTTGGGCCGGGGAGCTGTTTTTT.

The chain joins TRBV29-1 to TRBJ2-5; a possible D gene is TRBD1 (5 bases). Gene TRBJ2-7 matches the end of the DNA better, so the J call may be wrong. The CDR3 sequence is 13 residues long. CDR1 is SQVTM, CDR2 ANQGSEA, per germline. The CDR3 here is CSVEVRDSYEQYF. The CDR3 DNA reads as TGCAGCGTTGAAGTTCGTGACAGTTACGAGCAGTACTTC.

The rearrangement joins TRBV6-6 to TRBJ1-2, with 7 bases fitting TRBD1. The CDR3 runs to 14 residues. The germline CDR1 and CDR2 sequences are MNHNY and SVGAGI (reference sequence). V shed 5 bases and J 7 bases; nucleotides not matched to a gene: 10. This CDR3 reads CASSPWDSFGGYTF. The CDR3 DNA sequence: TGTGCCAGCAGTCCCTGGGACAGCTTTGGTGGCTACACCTTC.

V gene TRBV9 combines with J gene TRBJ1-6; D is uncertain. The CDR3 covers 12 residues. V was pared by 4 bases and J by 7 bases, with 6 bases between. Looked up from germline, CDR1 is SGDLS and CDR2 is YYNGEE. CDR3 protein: CASSLQNSPLHF. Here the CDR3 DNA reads TGTGCCAGCAGCCTCCAGAATTCACCCCTCCACTTT. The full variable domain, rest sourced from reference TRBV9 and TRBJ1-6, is DSGVTQTPKHLITATGQRVTLRCSPRSGDLSVYWYQQSLDQGLQFLIQYYNGEERAKGNILERFSAQQFPDLHSELNLSSLELGDSALYFCASSLQNSPLHFGNGTRLTVT.

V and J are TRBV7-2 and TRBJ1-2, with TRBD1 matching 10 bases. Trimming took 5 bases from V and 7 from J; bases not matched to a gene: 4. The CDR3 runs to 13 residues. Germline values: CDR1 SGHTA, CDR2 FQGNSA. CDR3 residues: CASSQTGGGGYTF. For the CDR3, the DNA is TGTGCCAGCAGCCAGACAGGGGGCGGTGGCTACACCTTC.